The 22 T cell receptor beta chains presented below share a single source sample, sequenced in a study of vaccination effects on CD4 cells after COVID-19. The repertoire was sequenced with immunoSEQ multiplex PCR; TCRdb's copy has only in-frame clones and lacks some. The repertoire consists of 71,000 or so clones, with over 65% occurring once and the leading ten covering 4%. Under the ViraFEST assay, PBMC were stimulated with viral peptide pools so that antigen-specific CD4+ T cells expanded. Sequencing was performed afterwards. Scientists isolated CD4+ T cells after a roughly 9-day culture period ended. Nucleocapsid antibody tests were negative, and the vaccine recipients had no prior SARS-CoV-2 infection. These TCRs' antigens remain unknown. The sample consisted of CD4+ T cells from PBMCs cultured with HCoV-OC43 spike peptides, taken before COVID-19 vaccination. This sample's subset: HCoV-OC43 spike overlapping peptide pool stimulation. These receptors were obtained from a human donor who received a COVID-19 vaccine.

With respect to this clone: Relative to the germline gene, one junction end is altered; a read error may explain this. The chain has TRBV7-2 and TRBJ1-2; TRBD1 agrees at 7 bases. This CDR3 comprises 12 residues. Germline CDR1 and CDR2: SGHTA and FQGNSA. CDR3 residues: CASSFRDSPIFF. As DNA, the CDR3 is TGTGCCAGCAGCTTCCGGGACAGCCCTATATTCTTC.

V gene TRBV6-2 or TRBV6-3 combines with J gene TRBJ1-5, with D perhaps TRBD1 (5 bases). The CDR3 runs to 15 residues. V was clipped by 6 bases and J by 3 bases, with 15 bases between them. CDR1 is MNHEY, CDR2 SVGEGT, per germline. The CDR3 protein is CASRPTGQINQPQHF. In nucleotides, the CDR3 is TGTGCCAGCAGACCTACGGGGCAAATCAATCAGCCCCAGCATTTT.

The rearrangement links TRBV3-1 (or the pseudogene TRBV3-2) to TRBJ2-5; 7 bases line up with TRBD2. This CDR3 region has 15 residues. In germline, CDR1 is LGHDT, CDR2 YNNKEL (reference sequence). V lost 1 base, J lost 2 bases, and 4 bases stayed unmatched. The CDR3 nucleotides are TGTGCCAGCAGCCAAGTCGGGACTACGCAAGAGACCCAGTACTTC. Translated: CASSQVGTTQETQYF.

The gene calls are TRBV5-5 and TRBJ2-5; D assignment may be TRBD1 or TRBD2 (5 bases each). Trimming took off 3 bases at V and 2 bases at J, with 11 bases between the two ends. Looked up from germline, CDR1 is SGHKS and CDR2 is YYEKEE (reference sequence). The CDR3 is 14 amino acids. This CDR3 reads CASSWGRPQETQYF. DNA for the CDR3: TGTGCCAGCAGCTGGGGACGGCCACAAGAGACCCAGTACTTC. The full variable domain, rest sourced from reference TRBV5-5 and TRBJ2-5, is DAGVTQSPTHLIKTRGQQVTLRCSPISGHKSVSWYQQVLGQGPQFIFQYYEKEERGRGNFPDRFSARQFPNYSSELNVNALLLGDSALYLCASSWGRPQETQYFGPGTRLLVL.

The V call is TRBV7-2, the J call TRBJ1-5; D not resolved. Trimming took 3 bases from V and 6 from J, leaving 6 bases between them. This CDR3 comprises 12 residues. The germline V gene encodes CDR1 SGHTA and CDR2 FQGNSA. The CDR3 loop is CASSFESQPQHF. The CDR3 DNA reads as TGTGCCAGCAGCTTTGAGAGTCAGCCCCAGCATTTT.

CDR3 residues: CAIMPGTVNTEAFF. CDR3 coding DNA: TGTGCCATCATGCCCGGGACAGTAAACACTGAAGCTTTCTTT. The V gene is TRBV10-3, the J gene TRBJ1-1; 7 bases line up with TRBD1. In germline, CDR1 is ENHRY, CDR2 SYGVKD. This CDR3 is 14 amino acids long. Germline trimming cut 7 bases from V and 2 bases from J; bases unmatched to any gene: 7.

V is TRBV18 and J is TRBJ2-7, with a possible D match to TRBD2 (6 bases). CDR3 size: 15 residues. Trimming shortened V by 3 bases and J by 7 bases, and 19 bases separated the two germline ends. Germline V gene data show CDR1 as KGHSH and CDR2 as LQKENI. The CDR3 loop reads CASSPSRDFPREQYV. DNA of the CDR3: TGTGCCAGCTCACCCTCCCGGGACTTTCCGAGGGAGCAGTACGTC.

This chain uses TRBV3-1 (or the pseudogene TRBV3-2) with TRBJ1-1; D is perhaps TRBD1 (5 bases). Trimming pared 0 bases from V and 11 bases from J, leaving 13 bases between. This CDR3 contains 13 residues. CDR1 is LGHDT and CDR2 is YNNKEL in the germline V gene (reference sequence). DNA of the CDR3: TGTGCCAGCAGCCAAGATCATGTCAGGGCGGCTTTCTTT. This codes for CASSQDHVRAAFF.

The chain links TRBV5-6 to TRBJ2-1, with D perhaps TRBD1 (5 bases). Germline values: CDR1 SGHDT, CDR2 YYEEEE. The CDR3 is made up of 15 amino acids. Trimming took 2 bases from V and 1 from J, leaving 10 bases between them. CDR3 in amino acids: CASSFRQSSYNEQFF. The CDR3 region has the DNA TGTGCCAGCAGCTTCAGACAGTCTTCCTACAATGAGCAGTTCTTC.

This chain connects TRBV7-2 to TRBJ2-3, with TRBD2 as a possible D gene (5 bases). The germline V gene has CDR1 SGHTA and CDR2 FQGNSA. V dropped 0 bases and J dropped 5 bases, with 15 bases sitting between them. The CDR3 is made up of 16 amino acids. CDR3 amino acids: CASSLASAGRGDTQYF. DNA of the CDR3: TGTGCCAGCAGCTTAGCTTCCGCGGGTCGGGGAGATACGCAGTATTTT.

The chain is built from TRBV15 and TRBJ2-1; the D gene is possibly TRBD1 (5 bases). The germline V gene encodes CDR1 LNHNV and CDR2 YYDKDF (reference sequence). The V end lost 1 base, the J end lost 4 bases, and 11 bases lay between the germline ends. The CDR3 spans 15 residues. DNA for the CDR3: TGTGCCACCAGCAGAGGGGGCATTCCTTACAATGAGCAGTTCTTC. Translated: CATSRGGIPYNEQFF.

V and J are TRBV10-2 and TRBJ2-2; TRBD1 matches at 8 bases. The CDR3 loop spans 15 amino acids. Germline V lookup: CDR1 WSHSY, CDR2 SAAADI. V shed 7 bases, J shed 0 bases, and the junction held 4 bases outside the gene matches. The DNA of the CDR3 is TGCGCCAGCAAACCGGACAGGGCGAACACCGGGGAGCTGTTTTTT. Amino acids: CASKPDRANTGELFF.

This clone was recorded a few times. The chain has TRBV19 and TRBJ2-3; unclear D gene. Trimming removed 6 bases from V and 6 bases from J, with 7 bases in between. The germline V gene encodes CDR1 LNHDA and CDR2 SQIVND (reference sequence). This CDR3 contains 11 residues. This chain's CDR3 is CASRSGDTQYF. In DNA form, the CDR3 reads TGTGCCAGTAGGTCTGGGGATACGCAGTATTTT.

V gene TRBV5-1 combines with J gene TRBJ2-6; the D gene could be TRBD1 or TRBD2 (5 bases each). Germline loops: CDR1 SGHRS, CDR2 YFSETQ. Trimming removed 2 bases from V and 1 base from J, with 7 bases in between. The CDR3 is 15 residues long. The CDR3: CASSFGASGANVLTF. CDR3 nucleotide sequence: TGCGCCAGCAGCTTCGGGGCGTCTGGGGCCAACGTCCTGACTTTC.

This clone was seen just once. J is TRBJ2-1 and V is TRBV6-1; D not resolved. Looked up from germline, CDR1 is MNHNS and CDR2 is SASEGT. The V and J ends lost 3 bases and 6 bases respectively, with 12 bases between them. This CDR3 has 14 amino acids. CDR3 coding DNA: TGTGCCAGCAGTGACGGCTCTCCAGGCAATGAGCAGTTCTTC. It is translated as CASSDGSPGNEQFF.

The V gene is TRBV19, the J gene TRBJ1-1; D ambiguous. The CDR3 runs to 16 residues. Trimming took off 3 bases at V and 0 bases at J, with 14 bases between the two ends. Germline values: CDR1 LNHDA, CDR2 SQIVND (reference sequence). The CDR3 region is CASSMAPQIMNTEAFF. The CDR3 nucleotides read TGTGCCAGTAGTATGGCCCCCCAGATCATGAACACTGAAGCTTTCTTT.

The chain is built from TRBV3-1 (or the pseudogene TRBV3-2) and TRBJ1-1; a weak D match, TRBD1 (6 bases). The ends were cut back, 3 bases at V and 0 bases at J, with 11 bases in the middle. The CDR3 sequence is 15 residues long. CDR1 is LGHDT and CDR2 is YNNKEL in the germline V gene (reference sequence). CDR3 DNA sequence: TGTGCCAGCAGCCACCAACGGACAGTGAACACTGAAGCTTTCTTT. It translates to CASSHQRTVNTEAFF.

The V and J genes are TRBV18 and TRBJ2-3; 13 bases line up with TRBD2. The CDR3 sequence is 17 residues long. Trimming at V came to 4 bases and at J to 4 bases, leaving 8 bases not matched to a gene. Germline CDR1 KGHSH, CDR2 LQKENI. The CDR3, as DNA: TGTGCCAGCTCACAGAGTGGGACTAGCGGGGCCTCAGATACGCAGTATTTT. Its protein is CASSQSGTSGASDTQYF. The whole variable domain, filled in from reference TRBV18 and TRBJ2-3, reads NAGVMQNPRHLVRRRGQEARLRCSPMKGHSHVYWYRQLPEEGLKFMVYLQKENIIDESGMPKERFSAEFPKEGPSILRIQQVVRGDSAAYFCASSQSGTSGASDTQYFGPGTRLTVL.

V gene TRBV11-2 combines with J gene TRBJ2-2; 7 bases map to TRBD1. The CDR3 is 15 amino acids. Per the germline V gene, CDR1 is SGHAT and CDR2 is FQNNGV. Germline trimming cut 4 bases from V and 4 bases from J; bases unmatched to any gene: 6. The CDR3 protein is CASSYRGVGTGELFF. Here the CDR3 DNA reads TGTGCCAGCAGCTACAGGGGTGTAGGCACCGGGGAGCTGTTTTTT.

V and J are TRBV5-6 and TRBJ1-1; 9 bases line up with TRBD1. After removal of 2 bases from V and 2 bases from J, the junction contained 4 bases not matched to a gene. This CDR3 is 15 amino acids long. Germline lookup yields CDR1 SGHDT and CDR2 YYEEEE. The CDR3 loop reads CASSFGDRVNTEAFF. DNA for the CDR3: TGTGCCAGCAGCTTCGGGGACAGGGTAAACACTGAAGCTTTCTTT.

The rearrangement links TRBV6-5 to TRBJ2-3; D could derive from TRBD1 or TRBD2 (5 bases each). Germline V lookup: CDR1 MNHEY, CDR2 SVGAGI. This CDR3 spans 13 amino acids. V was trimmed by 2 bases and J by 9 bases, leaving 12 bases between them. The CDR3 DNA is TGTGCCAGCAGTTACCCCGGGACGGGCACGCAGTATTTT. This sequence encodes CASSYPGTGTQYF.

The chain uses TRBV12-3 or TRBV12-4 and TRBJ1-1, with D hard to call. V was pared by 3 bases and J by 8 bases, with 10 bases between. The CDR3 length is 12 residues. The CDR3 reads CASSFLGGEAFF. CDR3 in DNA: TGTGCCAGCAGTTTCCTTGGCGGCGAAGCTTTCTTT.